This record concerns one T cell receptor (beta chain) sequence. Its antigen is not identified. The data were taken from a study of graft-versus-host responses after intestinal transplantation. The CDR3 runs to 12 residues. The ends were cut back, 3 bases at V and 6 bases at J, with 8 bases in the middle. Germline assignment: CDR1 SQVTM and CDR2 ANQGSEA. Here immunoSEQ multiplex PCR was the method, and the copy in TCRdb shows in-frame clones only, minus some. The sample consists of 35,000 to 45,000 clones, around 96% of them appearing once. The material sequenced was unstimulated CD8+ T cells sorted from spleen or lymph node cells, taken before transplant. This TCR came from a human donor who was the organ donor for an intestinal transplant. The chain links TRBV29-1 to TRBJ2-2; D is tentatively TRBD1 or TRBD2 (5 bases each). CDR3 DNA: TGCAGCGTTGAGGGGACGTCCGGGGAGCTGTTTTTT. This codes for CSVEGTSGELFF.